The clone carrying this TCR beta chain was recorded once. Trimming took off 6 bases at V and 6 bases at J, with 12 bases between the two ends. There are 13 residues in the CDR3. Germline V lookup: CDR1 SGHNT, CDR2 YENEEA. The source of the sample is a study of blood T cell repertoires in COVID-19. About the research overall: Sites in the United States, Italy and Spain provided acute and convalescent COVID-19 samples. In each case, the material was cDNA or gDNA derived from T cells, B-cell-depleted T cells, or PBMCs.

Original data processing: Counts of nucleated cells, estimated from reference gene primer amplification, were obtained. Profiling relied on immunoSEQ multiplex PCR, and the TCRdb table lists in-frame clones only, not all of them. V and J calls and clone size are as listed in that table; D and trimming were resolved from the DNA. There are 150,000 to 200,000 clones in the sample; 70% to 90% occur only once, and 5.5% to 8.5% lies in the top ten. The sequencing input was peripheral blood. The chain has TRBV11-3 and TRBJ1-3; possible D gene TRBD1, 5 bases. The receptor was isolated from a woman older than 75 in a cohort sampled during active or convalescent COVID-19. DNA for the CDR3: TGTGCCAGCAGTCTAGGGGAAGAAAACACCATATATTTT. Translation: CASSLGEENTIYF.